A single sample gave rise to the 12 T cell receptor beta chains below, sequenced in a study of blood T cell repertoires in COVID-19. Clones were read by immunoSEQ multiplex PCR, and TCRdb kept only the in-frame ones, dropping some. The data contain about 66,000 clones, 82% of them seen just once; the ten biggest clones take up approximately 6.6%. Sequenced material: peripheral blood. The receptors come from a man in his sixties with acute or convalescent COVID-19.

This CDR3 reads CASRAGGHEQFF. The CDR3 nucleotides are TGTGCCAGCAGGGCAGGGGGCCATGAGCAGTTCTTC. The chain links TRBV7-2 to TRBJ2-1, with 8 nucleotides matching TRBD1. Germline CDR1 is SGHTA and CDR2 is FQGNSA. V was pared by 6 bases and J by 8 bases, with 3 bases of the junction left unmatched. CDR3 length: 12 amino acids.

The chain links TRBV7-2 to TRBJ2-2; D is undetermined. Trimming pared 3 bases from V and 7 bases from J, leaving 6 bases between. Germline assignment: CDR1 SGHTA and CDR2 FQGNSA. The CDR3 length is 12 residues. CDR3 nucleotides: TGTGCCAGCAGCTTTCGCAGCGGGGAGCTGTTTTTT. Its protein product is CASSFRSGELFF.

V and J are TRBV7-6 and TRBJ1-4; D call uncertain. The CDR3 is made up of 12 amino acids. V was pared by 5 bases and J by 6 bases, with 7 bases between. The germline CDR1 and CDR2 sequences are SGHVS and FNYEAQ. This CDR3 is CASSPTHEKLFF. The CDR3 coding sequence is TGTGCCAGCAGCCCCACTCATGAAAAACTGTTTTTT.

This clone has only one observation. This chain connects TRBV7-2 to TRBJ2-2; 8 bases map to TRBD1. CDR1 and CDR2 from the germline V gene are SGHTA and FQGNSA. With V trimmed by 5 bases and J by 7 bases, 6 bases remained unmatched. This CDR3 region has 14 residues. The CDR3 DNA follows: TGTGCCAGCAGCGCCCGACAGGGGATCGGGGAGCTGTTTTTT. Encoded protein: CASSARQGIGELFF.

The chain combines TRBV5-4 with TRBJ1-2, with TRBD1 matching over 7 bases. J was trimmed by 4 bases and V by 7 bases; bases with no gene match: 16. The germline gives CDR1 SGHNT, CDR2 YYREEE (reference sequence). The CDR3 has 16 amino acids. For the CDR3, the DNA is TGTGCCAGCTCAAAAGGGGGACAGAGAGCTGCCTATGGCTACACCTTC. Residues: CASSKGGQRAAYGYTF.

This chain uses TRBV29-1 with TRBJ2-5; a possible D gene is TRBD1 (6 bases). This CDR3 has 9 amino acids. The V gene's germline CDR1 is SQVTM and CDR2 ANQGSEA. The germline V and J ends were trimmed by 6 bases and 7 bases, with 6 bases remaining between them. As DNA, the CDR3 is TGCAGCGTGACAGGGACCCAGTACTTC. Amino acids: CSVTGTQYF.

This chain connects TRBV29-1 to TRBJ2-2, with TRBD1 identical over 9 bases. V shed 7 bases and J 4 bases; nucleotides not matched to a gene: 4. This CDR3 has 13 residues. Germline V gene sequence: CDR1 SQVTM, CDR2 ANQGSEA. In DNA, the CDR3 is TGCAGCGGAAACAGGGGGCCCACCGGGGAGCTGTTTTTT. As protein: CSGNRGPTGELFF.

The chain is built from TRBV2 and TRBJ1-1; TRBD1 is a possible D gene (6 bases). Germline V lookup: CDR1 SNHLY, CDR2 FYNNEI. Trimming shortened V by 6 bases and J by 1 base, and 18 bases separated the two germline ends. This CDR3 has 16 residues. CDR3: CASRRQGSWRNTEAFF. Written as DNA, the CDR3 is TGTGCCAGCAGGAGGCAGGGGAGTTGGAGGAACACTGAAGCTTTCTTT.

The chain uses TRBV5-6 and TRBJ1-5; TRBD1 matches 8 bases. Germline V CDR1 and CDR2: SGHDT, YYEEEE. V lost 4 bases and J lost 1; bases outside the gene matches: 4. The CDR3 is made up of 15 amino acids. CDR3 residues: CASSLTGVSNQPQHF. The CDR3, as DNA: TGTGCCAGCAGCCTGACAGGGGTGAGCAATCAGCCCCAGCATTTT.

This chain connects TRBV5-1 to TRBJ2-3, with unresolved D. The CDR3 runs to 14 residues. Deletions cut 4 bases from V and 0 bases from J, with 9 bases between. Germline CDR1 reads SGHRS; CDR2 reads YFSETQ. The CDR3 region has the DNA TGCGCCAGCAGCCCGGAGCCCAGCACAGATACGCAGTATTTT. Translated, it gives CASSPEPSTDTQYF.

The sample holds one count of this clone. The J gene is TRBJ2-7, the V gene TRBV7-2; 7 bases agree with TRBD2. J gave up 3 bases and V 1 base, and 3 bases lay outside the gene matches. The CDR3 is 14 amino acids. Germline-derived CDR1 and CDR2 are SGHTA and FQGNSA. The CDR3 loop is CASSLGGGVYEQYF. The CDR3 region has the DNA TGTGCCAGCAGCTTAGGGGGGGGAGTCTACGAGCAGTACTTC.

The rearrangement joins TRBV19 to TRBJ1-6, with D unclear. CDR1 and CDR2 (germline): LNHDA, SQIVND (reference sequence). CDR3 length: 14 residues. The germline V and J ends were trimmed by 4 bases and 0 bases, with 4 bases remaining between them. CDR3 amino acids: CASSTSSYNSPLHF. CDR3 coding DNA: TGTGCCAGTAGTACGAGCTCCTATAATTCACCCCTCCACTTT.